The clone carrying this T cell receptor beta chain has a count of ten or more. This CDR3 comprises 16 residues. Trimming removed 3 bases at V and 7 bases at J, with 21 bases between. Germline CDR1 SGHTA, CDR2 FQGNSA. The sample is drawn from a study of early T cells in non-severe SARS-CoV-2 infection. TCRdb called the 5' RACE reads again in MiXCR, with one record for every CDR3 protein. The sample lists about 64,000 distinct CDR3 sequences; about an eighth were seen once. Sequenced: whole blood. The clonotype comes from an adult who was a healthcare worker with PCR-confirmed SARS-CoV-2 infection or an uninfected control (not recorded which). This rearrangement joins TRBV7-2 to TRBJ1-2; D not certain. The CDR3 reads CASSFRRTNRPTGYTF. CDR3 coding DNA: TGTGCCAGCAGCTTCCGTCGGACGAACCGGCCCACTGGCTACACCTTC.